The next 7 T cell receptor beta chains were all read from a single sample in a study of vaccination and CD4 T cells after COVID-19. The Oncomine TCR Beta short-read assay was applied to DNA of cultured CD4+ T cells. MiXCR, applied by TCRdb to the PCR reads, yields one record per CDR3 protein. Found here are approximately 9,200 distinct CDR3 sequences, more than 35% of them singletons; the top ten hold roughly 12%. As to treatment: roughly ten-day PBMC culture with coronavirus spike peptide pools or control peptides (ViraFEST assay). The unexposed donor's CD4+ T cells were collected before the COVID-19 pandemic (2011-2018). The antigens of these receptors remain unknown. Source material: CD4+ T cells from blood, cultured in vitro. The receptor source for this set is a human donor in good health.

V and J are TRBV28 and TRBJ2-7; 9 bases agree with TRBD1. Germline CDR1 is MDHEN and CDR2 is SYDVKM. This CDR3 spans 15 amino acids. J lost 4 bases, V lost 1 base, and 5 bases had no gene match. The CDR3 region is CASSLSGQGSYEQYF. DNA of the CDR3: TGTGCCAGCAGTTTATCGGGACAGGGATCTTACGAGCAGTACTTC. Full variable domain (rest looked up from reference TRBV28 and TRBJ2-7): DVKVTQSSRYLVKRTGEKVFLECVQDMDHENMFWYRQDPGLGLRLIYFSYDVKMKEKGDIPEGYSVSREKKERFSLILESASTNQTSMYLCASSLSGQGSYEQYFGPGTRLTVT.

This clonotype has only a few counts. The chain uses TRBV19 and TRBJ2-3; 10 bases map to TRBD2. There are 16 residues in the CDR3. The germline gives CDR1 LNHDA, CDR2 SQIVND (reference sequence). The J segment lost 1 base and the V segment lost 4 bases, leaving 5 bases of the junction unmatched. CDR3 sequence reads: CASSSLAGGRTDTQYF. The CDR3 coding sequence is TGTGCCAGTAGTAGTTTAGCGGGGGGCCGCACAGATACGCAGTATTTT.

The table lists this clonotype with a few counts. This chain links TRBV6-5 with TRBJ2-7; D unresolved. V was clipped by 4 bases and J by 3 bases, with 7 bases between them. The CDR3 is 12 amino acids. Germline-derived CDR1 and CDR2 are MNHEY and SVGAGI. The CDR3 DNA is TGTGCCAGCAGTTTGGACCGCTACGAGCAGTACTTC. Protein: CASSLDRYEQYF.

V and J are TRBV11-2 and TRBJ2-3; 9 positions agree with TRBD2. With V trimmed by 4 bases and J by 4 bases, 9 bases remained unmatched. The V gene's germline CDR1 is SGHAT and CDR2 FQNNGV. The CDR3 is 16 amino acids. This CDR3 reads CASSSQPGLAADTQYF. The CDR3 DNA reads as TGTGCCAGCAGCTCCCAACCGGGACTAGCAGCAGATACGCAGTATTTT.

The chain uses TRBV19 and TRBJ2-5, with D unresolved. Germline V lookup: CDR1 LNHDA, CDR2 SQIVND (reference sequence). Trimming took 1 base from V and 1 from J, leaving 7 bases between them. The CDR3 sequence is 14 residues long. CDR3 sequence (DNA): TGTGCCAGTAGTATAGCAGTGGGCCAAGAGACCCAGTACTTC. Protein sequence: CASSIAVGQETQYF.

J is TRBJ1-6 and V is TRBV20-1; a possible D gene is TRBD1 (6 bases). The CDR3 runs 16 residues. Per the germline V gene, CDR1 is DFQATT and CDR2 is SNEGSKA (reference sequence). V was cut by 5 bases and J by 4 bases, with 18 bases left in between. CDR3 DNA sequence: TGCAGTGCTGGAAAGGGGGGCGCCCATTATAATTCACCCCTCCACTTT. It translates to CSAGKGGAHYNSPLHF.

This clonotype was observed a handful of times. The chain uses TRBV12-3 or TRBV12-4 and TRBJ2-5; no clear D gene. The CDR3 has 13 amino acids. V shed 3 bases and J shed 4 bases, with 9 bases lying between them. This CDR3 is CASSLVQLETQYF. Written as DNA, the CDR3 is TGTGCCAGCAGTTTGGTCCAGTTAGAGACCCAGTACTTC.